A few counts support the clone carrying this TCR beta chain. The target antigen is unknown. The data are from a study of response to subunit inactivated influenza vaccine. Study-wide results and limits: Authors suggested that a seasonal influenza vaccination recruits few new T cells each time.

The CDR3 loop spans 13 amino acids. With 1 base removed from V and 9 bases from J, the gap between germline ends came to 10 bases. Germline V gives CDR1 LNHNV, CDR2 YYDKDF (reference sequence). TCRdb used MiXCR to reprocess the RT-PCR reads, holding one entry per CDR3 protein. The table records 530,000 or so distinct CDR3 sequences, 12% of them present only once. The gene calls are TRBV15 and TRBJ1-5, with a weak D call TRBD1 (5 bases). Specimen: PBMCs from blood, collected on the day of vaccination. The TCR was taken from a man in his fifties who received an inactivated influenza vaccine. DNA of the CDR3: TGTGCCACCAGCAGAGTTGGGGGTGGGCCCCAGCATTTT. Translating gives CATSRVGGGPQHF. Together with reference TRBV15 and TRBJ1-5, the CDR3 gives the full variable domain: DAMVIQNPRYQVTQFGKPVTLSCSQTLNHNVMYWYQQKSSQAPKLLFHYYDKDFNNEADTPDNFQSRRPNTSFCFLDIRSPGLGDTAMYLCATSRVGGGPQHFGDGTRLSIL.